These T cell receptor beta chains were read from a single sample in a study of blood T cell repertoires in COVID-19. Libraries were prepared by immunoSEQ multiplex PCR; TCRdb keeps only in-frame clonotypes and omits some of them. The repertoire holds 150,000 to 200,000 clones, with 88% as singletons. Sequences were obtained from peripheral blood. The receptors were gathered from a human donor in a cohort sampled during active COVID-19. CDR3s include the opening cysteine and the closing phenylalanine or tryptophan. The D gene is left open where the match is weak. Part of the rows lack a size; the others show once, few, many or a class for expanded clones.

v_gene	abundance	d_gene	j_gene	CDR3aa	CDR3nt
TRBV7-9	.	.	TRBJ2-5	CASSLRFVKGETQYF	TGTGCCAGCAGCTTACGTTTCGTCAAGGGGGAGACCCAGTACTTC
TRBV29-1	once	.	TRBJ1-1	CSVELKGGRSEAFF	TGCAGCGTTGAATTGAAGGGCGGGCGGTCTGAAGCTTTCTTT
TRBV4-3	once	.	TRBJ1-2	CASSQEGGRHYGYTF	TGCGCCAGCAGCCAAGAGGGAGGGCGTCACTATGGCTACACCTTC
TRBV29-1	.	TRBD1	TRBJ1-5	CSAGQGGNQPQHF	TGCAGCGCGGGACAGGGAGGCAATCAGCCCCAGCATTTT
TRBV2	.	TRBD1	TRBJ1-6	CASIRGQVNNSPLHF	TGTGCCAGCATCCGGGGACAGGTGAATAATTCACCCCTCCACTTT
TRBV25-1	.	.	TRBJ1-4	CASSESLGGNEKLFF	TGTGCCAGCAGTGAGTCCCTCGGGGGTAATGAAAAACTGTTTTTT
TRBV7-9	.	.	TRBJ2-1	CASSRSGNEQFF	TGTGCCAGCAGCCGATCGGGAAATGAGCAGTTCTTC
TRBV30	few	.	TRBJ2-7	CAWSVVRNEQYF	TGTGCCTGGAGTGTAGTCAGGAACGAGCAGTACTTC
TRBV5-8	.	TRBD1	TRBJ1-1	CASSAGGTNTEAFF	TGTGCCAGCAGCGCAGGGGGCACGAACACTGAAGCTTTCTTT
TRBV27	.	TRBD2	TRBJ2-7	CASSPTPGLTYEQYF	TGTGCCAGCAGTCCCACTCCGGGACTAACCTACGAGCAGTACTTC
TRBV27	.	TRBD2	TRBJ2-1	CASSLRLAGGRYNEQFF	TGTGCCAGCAGTTTACGACTAGCGGGAGGGCGTTACAATGAGCAGTTCTTC
TRBV11-2	.	.	TRBJ1-1	CASSLDSGTEAFF	TGTGCCAGCAGCTTAGACTCGGGCACTGAAGCTTTCTTT
TRBV5-4	.	TRBD1	TRBJ1-2	CASSIRQGNYGYTF	TGTGCCAGCAGCATCCGACAGGGTAACTATGGCTACACCTTC
TRBV11-2	once	.	TRBJ1-2	CASSFSGARYGYTF	TGTGCCAGCAGCTTCAGCGGGGCTAGGTATGGCTACACCTTC
TRBV5-1	.	.	TRBJ2-5	CASSLGRGDKETQYF	TGCGCCAGCAGCTTGGGCAGGGGCGACAAAGAGACCCAGTACTTC
TRBV28	.	.	TRBJ2-2	CASNERAGELFF	TGTGCCAGCAATGAGAGGGCGGGGGAGCTGTTTTTT
TRBV7-2	.	TRBD1	TRBJ1-2	CASSGGTGGAIDGYTF	TGTGCCAGCAGCGGGGGGACAGGGGGCGCGATAGATGGCTACACCTTC
TRBV7-8	.	TRBD1	TRBJ2-1	CASSLGTGKHNEQFF	TGTGCCAGCAGCTTAGGGACAGGTAAACACAATGAGCAGTTCTTC
TRBV18	.	.	TRBJ2-2	CASSPSQLDTGELFF	TGTGCCAGCTCACCATCCCAACTGGACACCGGGGAGCTGTTTTTT